This T cell receptor beta chain is from a study of beta chain features in type 1 diabetes. From germline, CDR1 is SGHRS and CDR2 YFSETQ. V dropped 4 bases and J dropped 0 bases, with 10 bases sitting between them. The CDR3 loop spans 14 amino acids. The sequenced template was cDNA made from the entire isolated RNA. The study sequenced naive, central memory and regulatory T cell samples to an average of around 3.4 million reads. TCRdb's copy holds only in-frame clones and misses some; the assay was immunoSEQ multiplex PCR. Found here are fewer than 350,000 clones, over 14% of them singletons; the top ten hold roughly 0.015%. One heparinised blood draw averaging approximately 0.11 L was given by each donor. In the case of this clone: The antigen remains undetermined.

Points from the study as a whole: Moderate yet significant TCRB CDR3 shortening was seen in Type 1 diabetes patients in all four CD4+ subsets. Because the template was cDNA, high-expressing cells might be over-represented. The study found that naive, central memory and Treg TCRB repertoires appeared more similar in patients than in healthy donors.

The sequence was collected from a young man with type 1 diabetes. Sequenced input: naive CD4+ T cells from blood. The chain has TRBV5-1 and TRBJ1-1, with no clear D. As DNA, the CDR3 is TGCGCCAGCAGCGCGGGAGGAATGAACACTGAAGCTTTCTTT. Its protein product is CASSAGGMNTEAFF.